The rows below give T cell receptor beta chains drawn from one sample of a study of tumor and adjacent non-tumor tissue in lung cancer. TCRdb re-called the multiplex PCR reads with MiXCR, one entry per CDR3 protein. The sample has approximately 65,000 distinct CDR3 sequences; roughly 60% are singletons. The sample taken for sequencing was lung tumor tissue. These receptors were obtained from a man in his forties or fifties with non-small cell lung cancer. The conserved cysteine and the conserved F or W are not part of the CDR3 here. A D gene is named only where the DNA matches it firmly.

ANGSYTEELF,10,TRBJ2-2,TRBV11-3,NA
DSSPLAGQTRLF,12,TRBJ1-4,TRBV7-9,TRBD1
AISDYETRLDEQF,13,TRBJ2-1,TRBV24-1,NA
ASSDGQGFDEQY,12,TRBJ2-7,TRBV10-2,NA
ASSIAGGPSYEQY,13,TRBJ2-7,TRBV19,TRBD2
AISVEGNNQHQH,12,TRBJ1-5,TRBV10-3,NA
ASSRDSQYSPLH,12,TRBJ1-6,TRBV2,TRBD1
ASSYSPDTYQQY,12,TRBJ2-7,TRBV6-2/TRBV6-3,NA
ASSLGGTRYNTEAF,14,TRBJ1-1,TRBV5-1,NA
ASSQRLAGNYNEQF,14,TRBJ2-1,TRBV4-1,TRBD2
AWSVQGTGISTDTQY,15,TRBJ2-3,TRBV30,TRBD1
ASSLGEQF,8,TRBJ2-1,TRBV11-2,NA
ASSNSGRALDTLY,13,TRBJ2-3,TRBV6-6,TRBD2
ASNGDRRTDTQY,12,TRBJ2-3,TRBV28,NA
ASSQEGGQVNTEAF,14,TRBJ1-1,TRBV4-2,TRBD1
ASSRTGIQETQY,12,TRBJ2-5,TRBV6-2/TRBV6-3,TRBD1
ASSLLGNTEAF,11,TRBJ1-1,TRBV7-8,NA
ASTPRDRGRDGYT,13,TRBJ1-2,TRBV6-6,TRBD1
ASSKSTLSNQSQH,13,TRBJ1-5,TRBV10-2,NA
GAGANGTIEAF,11,TRBJ1-1,TRBV29-1,NA
TSSLLANYNVQF,12,TRBJ2-1,TRBV11-1,NA
ACYRGPGNQPQH,12,TRBJ1-5,TRBV30,TRBD1
TSSNSASGVVKNIQY,15,TRBJ2-4,TRBV28,TRBD2
ASNLGGGGEKTQY,13,TRBJ2-5,TRBV11-2,TRBD2
ASSALAGVPTGDTDTQY,17,TRBJ2-3,TRBV28,TRBD2
NVEGADTQY,9,TRBJ2-3,TRBV29-1,TRBD1
ASSVGPINSPLH,12,TRBJ1-6,TRBV10-2,NA
SARRQTNQPQH,11,TRBJ1-5,TRBV20-1,NA
STLPDRVAGYT,11,TRBJ1-2,TRBV20-1,NA
ASEGSPVLYEQY,12,TRBJ2-7,TRBV28,NA
ASSSGAGTNTQY,12,TRBJ2-3,TRBV12-3/TRBV12-4,NA
ASSLAMAGTRLAF,13,TRBJ1-1,TRBV7-9,NA
VSSPRWGTDNEQF,13,TRBJ2-1,TRBV7-9,TRBD1
ASNLVLDLYGHT,12,TRBJ1-2,TRBV13,NA